A single sample gave rise to the 9 T cell receptor beta chains below, sequenced in a study of read filtering for tumor transcriptome and immune sequencing (dated by TCRdb to between 2020 and 2021). Data came from an Illumina HiSeq 4000. TCR libraries were constructed from approximately 0.4 ug RNA using the Immunoverse kit, and molecular barcoded adaptors covering alpha/delta and beta/gamma chains were employed. The public reads were quality trimmed at Q25 with fastp and then assembled into clones with MiXCR by TCRdb, keeping productive beta chains. One record per CDR3 amino acid sequence lists the most common genes and DNA. Across this sample there are 46,000 or so distinct CDR3 sequences, with roughly 20% seen only once. Together, the top ten hold over 15% of the sample. Sequenced material: a population of CD138-negative cells sorted from bone marrow. This specimen's cell subset or site label, interpreted: bone marrow mononuclear cells depleted of CD138+ plasma/myeloma cells by negative magnetic selection. The receptors derive from a donor aged 40 or older with multiple myeloma.

This clonotype was recorded many times. The chain employs TRBV5-1 and TRBJ1-6; 8 bases are shared with TRBD1. Germline CDR1 is SGHRS and CDR2 is YFSETQ. V lost 5 bases, J lost 8 bases, and 6 bases stayed unmatched. The CDR3 spans 14 residues. In nucleotides, the CDR3 is TGCGCCAGCAGAATGACAGGGGTAGATTCACCCCTCCACTTT. As protein: CASRMTGVDSPLHF.

Comment on this clonotype: A single base is all that separates this from a far larger clone, so a read error is likely. The V call is TRBV11-1, the J call TRBJ2-1; maybe TRBD1 (5 bases). From germline, CDR1 is SGHAT and CDR2 FQDESV (reference sequence). This CDR3 has 15 amino acids. The CDR3 nucleotides read TGTGCCGGCAGCCTCACAGGTAGCTCCTACAATGAGCAGTTCTTC. The encoded protein is CAGSLTGSSYNEQFF.

This clonotype was counted at least ten times. This chain links TRBV6-2 or TRBV6-3 with TRBJ2-1, with D tentatively TRBD1 or TRBD2 (5 bases each). Germline V gene data show CDR1 as MNHEY and CDR2 as SVGEGT. V dropped 8 bases and J dropped 0 bases, with 14 bases sitting between them. The CDR3 length is 15 residues. The DNA for the CDR3 is TGTGCCAGCTTGGACCGGGACCCCTCCTACAATGAGCAGTTCTTC. It specifies CASLDRDPSYNEQFF.

This clonotype was seen a few times. The genes are TRBV6-2 or TRBV6-3 and TRBJ1-5, with a weak D call TRBD1 (5 bases). The germline V and J ends were trimmed by 6 bases and 0 bases, with 12 bases remaining between them. The CDR3 has 15 amino acids. Germline V gene sequence: CDR1 MNHEY, CDR2 SVGEGT. CDR3 region: CASRPGLVSNQPQHF. The CDR3 DNA is TGTGCCAGCAGGCCGGGACTGGTTAGCAATCAGCCCCAGCATTTT.

This clonotype showed up just a few times. The rearrangement uses TRBV6-2 or TRBV6-3 and TRBJ2-2; no definite D call. CDR3 size: 15 residues. The V end was cut by 6 bases, the J end by 6 bases, with 17 bases between. Germline loops: CDR1 MNHEY, CDR2 SVGEGT. The CDR3, as DNA: TGTGCCAGCAGCCGAACCGGAGCCCCGGCCGGGGAGCTGTTTTTT. Its translation: CASSRTGAPAGELFF.

At least ten counts were recorded for this clonotype. The chain uses TRBV30 and TRBJ1-1, with TRBD1 as a possible D gene (6 bases). Trimming took 8 bases from V and 8 from J, leaving 15 bases between them. The germline V gene encodes CDR1 GTSNPN and CDR2 SVGIG (reference sequence). This CDR3 region has 11 residues. Here the CDR3 DNA reads TGTGCCATCCACAGGGTTAGGGAAGCTTTCTTT. Protein: CAIHRVREAFF.

This clonotype was observed at least ten times. V usage is TRBV20-1 and J usage is TRBJ1-6; 10 nucleotides match TRBD1. Losses at the gene ends were 0 bases for V and 10 bases for J; bases not matched to a gene: 6. Germline-derived CDR1 and CDR2 are DFQATT and SNEGSKA (reference sequence). The CDR3 sequence is 15 residues long. The CDR3 is CSARDHRTGGSPLHF. The CDR3 DNA is TGCAGTGCTAGAGATCATAGGACAGGGGGATCACCCCTCCACTTT.

In this sample, this clonotype turned up many times. The CDR3 DNA reads TGCGCCAGCAGCTTGGACCGGACAGGGTTTCGCGAGCAGTACTTC. It translates to CASSLDRTGFREQYF. This chain joins TRBV5-1 and TRBJ2-7; TRBD1 matches 8 bases. CDR3 size: 15 residues. With V trimmed by 0 bases and J by 6 bases, 8 bases remained unmatched. Germline CDR1 is SGHRS and CDR2 is YFSETQ.

This clonotype was counted only a few times. This may arise from a read error, as a much more abundant clone is one base away. This is likely a read error, given that the CDR3 carries no conserved phenylalanine or tryptophan at its end. V is TRBV29-1 and J is TRBJ2-7, with D tentatively TRBD2 (5 bases). The V end lost 4 bases, the J end lost 0 bases, and 7 bases lay between the germline ends. Germline-derived CDR1 and CDR2 are SQVTM and ANQGSEA. The CDR3 loop spans 12 amino acids. The CDR3 is CSVGRDSYEQYL. In DNA, the CDR3 is TGCAGCGTTGGACGGGACTCCTACGAGCAGTACCTC.